This entry features one T cell receptor (beta chain) sequence. Authors' data handling: Nucleated cell number was recorded as an estimate derived from reference gene primer amplification. Using immunoSEQ multiplex PCR, the repertoire was profiled, and TCRdb retains in-frame clones only, with some absent. The DNA gave D and trimming, while V, J and clone size come from that table. Of some 80,000 clones in the sample, 87% were seen once. The record originates from a study of blood T cell repertoires in COVID-19. For the study at large: The samples span acute and convalescent COVID-19 from the United States, Italy and Spain. Nucleic acid was either cDNA or gDNA, and it came from T cells, B-cell-depleted T cells, or PBMCs.

The CDR3 length is 13 residues. Germline CDR1 and CDR2: SNHLY and FYNNEI. V dropped 10 bases and J dropped 2 bases, with 11 bases sitting between them. Sequencing was done on a sample of peripheral blood. The chain carries TRBV2 and TRBJ1-4, with unresolved D. This TCR derives from an elderly woman with active or convalescent COVID-19. The CDR3 is CATKFGTNEKLFF. As DNA, the CDR3 is TGTGCCACTAAATTCGGGACTAATGAAAAACTGTTTTTT.